This TCR beta chain was sequenced in a study of blood T cell repertoires in COVID-19. At the level of the study: T cells, B-cell-depleted T cells, or PBMCs provided the cDNA or gDNA that served as material.

From germline, CDR1 is MNHEY and CDR2 SVGEGT. V shed 2 bases and J 7 bases; nucleotides not matched to a gene: 10. This CDR3 region has 15 residues. Repertoires were generated with immunoSEQ multiplex PCR, while TCRdb's copy carries only in-frame clones and drops some. The sample has approximately 350,000 clones; 85% to 90% are singletons. This clonotype was sampled from a woman in her forties or fifties with COVID-19, enrolled during active disease. J is TRBJ1-1 and V is TRBV6-2 or TRBV6-3, with 7 bases aligning to TRBD1. Material: peripheral blood. CDR3 bases: TGTGCCAGCAGTTACACTCTCGGCGGGACAGTTGAAGCTTTCTTT. Its protein product is CASSYTLGGTVEAFF.